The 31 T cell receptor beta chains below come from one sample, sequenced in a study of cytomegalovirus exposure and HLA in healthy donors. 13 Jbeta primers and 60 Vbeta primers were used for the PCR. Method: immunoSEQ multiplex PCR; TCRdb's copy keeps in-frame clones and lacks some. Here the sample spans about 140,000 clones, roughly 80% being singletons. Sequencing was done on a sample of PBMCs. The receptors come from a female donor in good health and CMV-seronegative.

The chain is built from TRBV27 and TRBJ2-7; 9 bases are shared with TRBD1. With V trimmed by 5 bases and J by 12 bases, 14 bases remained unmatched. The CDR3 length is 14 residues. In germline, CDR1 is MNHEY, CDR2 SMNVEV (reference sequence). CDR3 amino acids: CASSPGTGTISRYF. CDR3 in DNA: TGTGCCAGCAGTCCCGGGACAGGGACTATTAGTCGGTACTTC.

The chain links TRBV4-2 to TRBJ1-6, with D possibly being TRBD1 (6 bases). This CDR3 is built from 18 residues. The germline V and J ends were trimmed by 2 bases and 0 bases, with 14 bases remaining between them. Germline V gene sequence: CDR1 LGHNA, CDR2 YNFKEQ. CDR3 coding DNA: TGTGCCAGCAGCCAAACGGACAGACTCAGCTCCTATAATTCACCCCTCCACTTT. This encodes CASSQTDRLSSYNSPLHF.

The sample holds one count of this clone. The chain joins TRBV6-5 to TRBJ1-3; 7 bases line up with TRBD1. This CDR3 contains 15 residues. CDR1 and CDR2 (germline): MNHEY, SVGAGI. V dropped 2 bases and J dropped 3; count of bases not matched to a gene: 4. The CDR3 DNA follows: TGTGCCAGCAGTTACGAACAGGGGCTTGGAAACACCATATATTTT. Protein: CASSYEQGLGNTIYF.

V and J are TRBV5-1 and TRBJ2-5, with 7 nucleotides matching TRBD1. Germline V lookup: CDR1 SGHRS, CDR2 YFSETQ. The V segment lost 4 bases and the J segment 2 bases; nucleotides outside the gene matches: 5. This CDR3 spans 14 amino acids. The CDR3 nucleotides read TGCGCCAGCAGCCAAGGGACAGCGCAAGAGACCCAGTACTTC. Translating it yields CASSQGTAQETQYF.

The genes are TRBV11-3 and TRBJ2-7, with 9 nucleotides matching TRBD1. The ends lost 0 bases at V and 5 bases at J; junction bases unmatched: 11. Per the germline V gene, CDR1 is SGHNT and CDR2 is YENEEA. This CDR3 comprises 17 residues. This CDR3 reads CASSLDPLGQGYHEQYF. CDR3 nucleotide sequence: TGTGCCAGCAGCTTAGACCCCCTCGGACAGGGGTACCACGAGCAGTACTTC.

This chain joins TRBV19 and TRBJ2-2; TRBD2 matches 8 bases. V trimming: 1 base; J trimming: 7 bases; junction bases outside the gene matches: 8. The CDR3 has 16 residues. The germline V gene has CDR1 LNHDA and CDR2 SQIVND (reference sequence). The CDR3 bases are TGTGCCAGTAGTATAGGGAATAGCGGGATTCTCGGGGAGCTGTTTTTT. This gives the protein CASSIGNSGILGELFF.

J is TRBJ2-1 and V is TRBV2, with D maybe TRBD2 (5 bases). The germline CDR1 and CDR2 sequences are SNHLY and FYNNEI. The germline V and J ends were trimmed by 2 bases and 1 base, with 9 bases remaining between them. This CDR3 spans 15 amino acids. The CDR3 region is CASSEWERSYNEQFF. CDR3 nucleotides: TGTGCCAGCAGTGAATGGGAGCGGTCCTACAATGAGCAGTTCTTC.

This CDR3 reads CASSPSGGVETQYF. The CDR3 DNA reads as TGTGCCAGCAGCCCAAGCGGGGGAGTAGAGACCCAGTACTTC. The rearrangement links TRBV7-6 to TRBJ2-5; 8 nucleotides line up with TRBD2. The CDR3 consists of 14 residues. The J segment lost 4 bases and the V segment lost 5 bases, leaving 6 bases of the junction unmatched. Germline V gene sequence: CDR1 SGHVS, CDR2 FNYEAQ.

The CDR3 DNA reads as TGTGCCAGCAGCTCTTCCACCTTGGGGGACAGGGTTGGGGAGACCCAGTACTTC. Its translation: CASSSSTLGDRVGETQYF. The genes are TRBV28 and TRBJ2-5, with 9 bases that match TRBD1. The CDR3 loop spans 18 amino acids. Germline CDR1 and CDR2: MDHEN and SYDVKM. J lost 5 bases, V lost 6 bases, and 19 bases had no gene match.

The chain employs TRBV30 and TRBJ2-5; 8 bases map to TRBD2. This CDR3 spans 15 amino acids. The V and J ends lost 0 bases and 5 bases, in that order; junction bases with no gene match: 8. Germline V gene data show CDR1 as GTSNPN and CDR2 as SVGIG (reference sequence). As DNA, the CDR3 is TGTGCCTGGAGTGTTTATCCAGCGGGAGATGAGACCCAGTACTTC. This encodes CAWSVYPAGDETQYF. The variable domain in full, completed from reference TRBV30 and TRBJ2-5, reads SQTIHQWPATLVQPVGSPLSLECTVEGTSNPNLYWYRQAAGRGLQLLFYSVGIGQISSEVPQNLSASRPQDRQFILSSKKLLLSDSGFYLCAWSVYPAGDETQYFGPGTRLLVL.

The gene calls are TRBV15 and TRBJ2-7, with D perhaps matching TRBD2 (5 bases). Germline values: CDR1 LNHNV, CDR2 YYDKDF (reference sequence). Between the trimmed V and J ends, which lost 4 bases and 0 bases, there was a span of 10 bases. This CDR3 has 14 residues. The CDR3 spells CATSKNGLSYEQYF. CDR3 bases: TGTGCCACCAGCAAAAACGGACTCTCCTACGAGCAGTACTTC.

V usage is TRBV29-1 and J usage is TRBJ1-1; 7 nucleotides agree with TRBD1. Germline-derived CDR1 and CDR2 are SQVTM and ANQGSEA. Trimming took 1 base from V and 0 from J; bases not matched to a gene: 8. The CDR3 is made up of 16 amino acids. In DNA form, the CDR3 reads TGCAGCGTTGAAGGAAAAGTGGGACAGATGAACACTGAAGCTTTCTTT. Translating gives CSVEGKVGQMNTEAFF.

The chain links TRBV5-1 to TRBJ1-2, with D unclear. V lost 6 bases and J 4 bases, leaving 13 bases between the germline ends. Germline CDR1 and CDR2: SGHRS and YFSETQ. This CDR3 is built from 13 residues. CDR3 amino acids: CASIPDSGYGYTF. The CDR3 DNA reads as TGCGCCAGCATCCCTGACTCGGGCTATGGCTACACCTTC.

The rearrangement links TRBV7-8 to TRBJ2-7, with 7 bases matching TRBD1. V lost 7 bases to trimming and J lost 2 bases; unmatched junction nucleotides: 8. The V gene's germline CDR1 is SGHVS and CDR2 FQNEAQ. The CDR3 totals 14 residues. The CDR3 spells CASMDPGTAYEQYF. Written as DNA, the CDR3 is TGTGCCAGCATGGACCCCGGGACAGCCTACGAGCAGTACTTC.

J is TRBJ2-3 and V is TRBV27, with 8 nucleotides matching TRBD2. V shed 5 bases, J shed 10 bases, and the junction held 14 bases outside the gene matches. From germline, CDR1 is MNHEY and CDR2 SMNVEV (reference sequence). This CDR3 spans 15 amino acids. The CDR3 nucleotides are TGTGCCAGCAGTCCGGAATTTCCAAGCGGGAGTGCGCAGTATTTT. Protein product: CASSPEFPSGSAQYF.

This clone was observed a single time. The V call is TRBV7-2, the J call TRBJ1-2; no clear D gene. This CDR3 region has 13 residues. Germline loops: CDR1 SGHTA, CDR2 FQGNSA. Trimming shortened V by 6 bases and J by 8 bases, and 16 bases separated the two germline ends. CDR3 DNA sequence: TGTGCCAGCAGGCTTATAAACTATGGAGGCTACACCTTC. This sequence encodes CASRLINYGGYTF.

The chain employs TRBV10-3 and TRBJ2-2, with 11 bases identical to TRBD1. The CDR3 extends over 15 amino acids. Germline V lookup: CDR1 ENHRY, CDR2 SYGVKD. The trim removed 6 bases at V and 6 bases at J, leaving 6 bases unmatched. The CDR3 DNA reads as TGTGCCATCAGCACTGGGACAGGGGGGCCCGGGGAGCTGTTTTTT. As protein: CAISTGTGGPGELFF.

In nucleotides, the CDR3 is TGTGCCATCGGACTAGCGGGACCATCAACCGGGGAGCTGTTTTTT. Amino acid sequence: CAIGLAGPSTGELFF. This chain connects TRBV10-3 to TRBJ2-2, with 12 bases fitting TRBD2. The germline CDR1 and CDR2 sequences are ENHRY and SYGVKD. CDR3 length equals 15 residues. V lost 8 bases, J lost 5 bases, and 6 bases stayed unmatched.

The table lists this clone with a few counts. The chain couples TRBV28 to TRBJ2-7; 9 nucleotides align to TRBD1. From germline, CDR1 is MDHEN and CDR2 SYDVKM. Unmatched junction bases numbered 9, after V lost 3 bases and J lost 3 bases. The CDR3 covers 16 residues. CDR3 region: CASSFPAGTGRYEQYF. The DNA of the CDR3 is TGTGCCAGCAGTTTTCCTGCCGGGACAGGGCGCTACGAGCAGTACTTC.

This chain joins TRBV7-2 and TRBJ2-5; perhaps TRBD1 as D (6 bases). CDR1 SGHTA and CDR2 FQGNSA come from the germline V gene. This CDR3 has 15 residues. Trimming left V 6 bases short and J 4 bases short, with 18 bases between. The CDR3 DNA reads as TGTGCCAGCAGGCTAAGGGGGAGAAACGGAGAGACCCAGTACTTC. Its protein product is CASRLRGRNGETQYF. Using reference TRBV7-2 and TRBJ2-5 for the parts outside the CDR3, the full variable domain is GAGVSQSPSNKVTEKGKDVELRCDPISGHTALYWYRQSLGQGLEFLIYFQGNSAPDKSGLPSDRFSAERTGGSVSTLTIQRTQQEDSAVYLCASRLRGRNGETQYFGPGTRLLVL.

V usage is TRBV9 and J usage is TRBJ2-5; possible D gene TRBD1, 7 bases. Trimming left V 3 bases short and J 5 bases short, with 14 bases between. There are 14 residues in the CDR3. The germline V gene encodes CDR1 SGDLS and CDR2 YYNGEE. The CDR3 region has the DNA TGTGCCAGCAGCGCCGGAGGGGGCGCGGAGACCCAGTACTTC. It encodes CASSAGGGAETQYF.

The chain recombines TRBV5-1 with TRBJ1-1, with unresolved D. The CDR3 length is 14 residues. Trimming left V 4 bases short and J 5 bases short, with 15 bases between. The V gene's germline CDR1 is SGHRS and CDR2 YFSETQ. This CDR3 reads CASSLEQLRTEAFF. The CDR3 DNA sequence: TGCGCCAGCAGCCTCGAGCAGTTGCGGACTGAAGCTTTCTTT.

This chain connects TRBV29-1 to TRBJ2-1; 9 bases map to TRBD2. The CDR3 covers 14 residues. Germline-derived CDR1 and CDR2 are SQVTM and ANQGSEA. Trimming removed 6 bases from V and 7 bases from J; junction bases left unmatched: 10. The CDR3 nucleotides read TGCAGCGTGGGAATGCGGGAGGGCCCGAATGAGCAGTTCTTC. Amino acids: CSVGMREGPNEQFF.

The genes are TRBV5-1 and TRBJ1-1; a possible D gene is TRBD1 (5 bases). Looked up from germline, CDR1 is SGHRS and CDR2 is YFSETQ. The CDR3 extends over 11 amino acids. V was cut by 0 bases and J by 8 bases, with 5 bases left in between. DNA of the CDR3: TGCGCCAGCAGCTTGGACAGGGAAGCTTTCTTT. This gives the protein CASSLDREAFF.

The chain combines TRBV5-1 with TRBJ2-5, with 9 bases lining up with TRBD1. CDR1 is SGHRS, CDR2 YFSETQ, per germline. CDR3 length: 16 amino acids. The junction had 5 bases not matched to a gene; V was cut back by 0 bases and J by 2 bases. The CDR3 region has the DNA TGCGCCAGCAGCTTGGCAAGACAGGGGGGACAAGAGACCCAGTACTTC. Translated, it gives CASSLARQGGQETQYF.

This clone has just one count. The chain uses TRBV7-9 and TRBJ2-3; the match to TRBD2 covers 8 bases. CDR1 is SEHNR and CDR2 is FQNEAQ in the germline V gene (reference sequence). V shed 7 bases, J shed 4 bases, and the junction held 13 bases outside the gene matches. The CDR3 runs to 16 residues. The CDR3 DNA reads TGTGCCAGCACCCCACGCAATAGCGGGATGGCAGATACGCAGTATTTT. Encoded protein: CASTPRNSGMADTQYF.

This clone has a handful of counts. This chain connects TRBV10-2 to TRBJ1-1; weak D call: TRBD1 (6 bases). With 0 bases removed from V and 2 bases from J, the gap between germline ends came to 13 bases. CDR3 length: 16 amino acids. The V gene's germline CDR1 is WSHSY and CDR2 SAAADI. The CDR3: CASSESRGTFNTEAFF. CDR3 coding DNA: TGCGCCAGCAGTGAGTCGAGGGGGACATTTAACACTGAAGCTTTCTTT.

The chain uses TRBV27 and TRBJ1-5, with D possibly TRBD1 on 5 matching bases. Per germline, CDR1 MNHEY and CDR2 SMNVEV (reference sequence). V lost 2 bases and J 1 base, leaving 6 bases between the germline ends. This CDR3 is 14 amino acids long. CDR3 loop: CASSLKGSNQPQHF. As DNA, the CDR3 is TGTGCCAGCAGTTTAAAGGGGAGCAATCAGCCCCAGCATTTT.

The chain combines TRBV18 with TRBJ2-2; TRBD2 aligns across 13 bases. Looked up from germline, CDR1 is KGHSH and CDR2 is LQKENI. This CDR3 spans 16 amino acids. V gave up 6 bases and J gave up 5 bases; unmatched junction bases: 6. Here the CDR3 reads CASSPGLAGVTGELFF. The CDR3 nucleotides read TGTGCCAGCTCTCCCGGACTAGCGGGAGTAACCGGGGAGCTGTTTTTT.

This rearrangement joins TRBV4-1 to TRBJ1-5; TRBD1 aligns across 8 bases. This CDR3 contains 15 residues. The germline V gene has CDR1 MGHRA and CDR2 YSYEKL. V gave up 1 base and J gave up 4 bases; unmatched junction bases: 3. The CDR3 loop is CASSQVGQGNQPQHF. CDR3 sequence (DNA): TGCGCCAGCAGCCAAGTTGGACAGGGTAATCAGCCCCAGCATTTT.

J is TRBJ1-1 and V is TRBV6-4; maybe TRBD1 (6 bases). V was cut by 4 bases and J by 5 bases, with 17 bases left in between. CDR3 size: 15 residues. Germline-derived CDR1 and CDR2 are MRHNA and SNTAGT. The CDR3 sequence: CASSVSGHGNTEAFF. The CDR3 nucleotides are TGTGCCAGCAGTGTTTCGGGACACGGGAATACTGAAGCTTTCTTT.